This entry features one T cell receptor (beta chain) sequence. Its antigen is still unknown. The sample belongs to a study of OX40 agonist ivuxolimab in advanced cancers. In the study overall: Each dose-escalation patient presented with hepatocellular carcinoma, melanoma, renal cell or head and neck cancer. The group had a mean age of 60 years, ranged from 23 to 79, and was around 82% male.

This CDR3 contains 15 residues. Per germline, CDR1 PRHDT and CDR2 FYEKMQ (reference sequence). J gave up 3 bases and V 1 base, and 4 bases lay outside the gene matches. Study conclusions and caveats: Doses of 0.1 to 3.0 mg/kg were accompanied by clonal expansion of CD4+ and CD8+ blood T cells by week 6.

Method: immunoSEQ multiplex PCR; TCRdb's copy keeps in-frame clones and lacks some. The repertoire has tens of thousands of clones, roughly nine tenths of them found once; the top ten carry 0.3% to 0.45%. Autoimmune disease history or systemic immunosuppression excluded patients. This chain joins TRBV13 and TRBJ2-3, with 7 nucleotides matching TRBD1. This TCR derives from an adult with an advanced solid tumor such as melanoma, head and neck, liver or kidney cancer. Source: CD4+ or CD8+ T cells sorted from blood, taken in a trial of the OX40 agonist ivuxolimab. CDR3 nucleotide sequence: TGTGCCAGCAGCTTAGAAGGGGGCAGGACAGATACGCAGTATTTT. Protein sequence: CASSLEGGRTDTQYF.